The 15 T cell receptor beta chains in this list originate from one sample, sequenced in a study of tumor-infiltrating lymphocytes in localized non-small cell lung cancer. Assay used: immunoSEQ multiplex PCR; TCRdb lists only in-frame clones, some missing. The sample consists of approximately 12,000 clones, more than 65% of them appearing once. Sequencing was carried out using lung tumor tissue. Every receptor here comes from a human donor with non-small cell lung cancer.

This clone was seen more than once but under ten times. The chain recombines TRBV30 with TRBJ1-4; TRBD1 is a possible D gene (5 bases). The CDR3 is made up of 14 amino acids. Germline lookup yields CDR1 GTSNPN and CDR2 SVGIG (reference sequence). V was pared by 2 bases and J by 8 bases, with 15 bases between. The CDR3 DNA is TGTGCCTGGAGTCAGGAACAGGACCTAGAAAAACTGTTTTTT. Encoded protein: CAWSQEQDLEKLFF.

This clone was picked up one time. V and J are TRBV7-9 and TRBJ2-7, with D maybe TRBD2 (5 bases). CDR1 is SEHNR and CDR2 is FQNEAQ in the germline V gene (reference sequence). The CDR3 has 13 amino acids. V lost 6 bases to trimming and J lost 2 bases, with 11 bases between them. CDR3: CASSRTSAYEQYF. The DNA for the CDR3 is TGTGCCAGCAGTCGGACTTCTGCCTACGAGCAGTACTTC.

The V call is TRBV5-1, the J call TRBJ2-7, with TRBD1 identical over 10 bases. The CDR3 contains 17 residues. Per the germline V gene, CDR1 is SGHRS and CDR2 is YFSETQ. J lost 7 bases, V lost 0 bases, and 13 bases had no gene match. CDR3 sequence (DNA): TGCGCCAGCAGCTTGGCGGCGTCGACAGGGGGCCATAGGGAGCAGTACTTC. Its translation: CASSLAASTGGHREQYF.

In this sample, this clone turned up a few times. V usage is TRBV5-1 and J usage is TRBJ2-5, with D perhaps matching TRBD2 (6 bases). Germline V lookup: CDR1 SGHRS, CDR2 YFSETQ. This CDR3 has 14 amino acids. V lost 4 bases and J lost 2, with 12 bases in between. CDR3: CASSPHSGQETQYF. The CDR3 DNA follows: TGCGCCAGCAGCCCACATAGCGGTCAAGAGACCCAGTACTTC. The full variable domain, its missing parts supplied by reference TRBV5-1 and TRBJ2-5, is KAGVTQTPRYLIKTRGQQVTLSCSPISGHRSVSWYQQTPGQGLQFLFEYFSETQRNKGNFPGRFSGRQFSNSRSEMNVSTLELGDSALYLCASSPHSGQETQYFGPGTRLLVL.

The rearrangement links TRBV14 to TRBJ2-7, with D unclear. The CDR3 has 18 amino acids. Per germline, CDR1 SGHDN and CDR2 FVKESK. The V end lost 5 bases, the J end lost 1 base, and 24 bases lay between the germline ends. CDR3 nucleotides: TGTGCCAGCAGCACGAATCGGAACGGACCATACCCATCCTACGAGCAGTACTTC. Encoded protein: CASSTNRNGPYPSYEQYF.

This chain uses TRBV28 with TRBJ1-1; 10 nucleotides line up with TRBD1. The J segment lost 5 bases and the V segment lost 7 bases, leaving 7 bases of the junction unmatched. The CDR3 is 14 residues long. Per the germline V gene, CDR1 is MDHEN and CDR2 is SYDVKM. The CDR3 loop is CASMIGTGETEAFF. CDR3 DNA: TGTGCCAGCATGATAGGGACAGGGGAAACTGAAGCTTTCTTT. The complete variable domain, with remaining parts taken from reference TRBV28 and TRBJ1-1, reads DVKVTQSSRYLVKRTGEKVFLECVQDMDHENMFWYRQDPGLGLRLIYFSYDVKMKEKGDIPEGYSVSREKKERFSLILESASTNQTSMYLCASMIGTGETEAFFGQGTRLTVV.

The chain recombines TRBV7-2 with TRBJ1-1, with D hard to call. The germline CDR1 and CDR2 sequences are SGHTA and FQGNSA. V lost 4 bases, J lost 2 bases, and 11 bases lay in between. CDR3 length: 14 residues. The CDR3 protein is CASSSVGTNTEAFF. The DNA for the CDR3 is TGTGCCAGCAGCTCAGTAGGAACCAACACTGAAGCTTTCTTT.

J is TRBJ1-1 and V is TRBV5-1, with unresolved D. The CDR3 sequence is 13 residues long. Germline CDR1 reads SGHRS; CDR2 reads YFSETQ. Trimming stripped 0 bases from V and 2 bases from J, with 5 bases between. The CDR3 region has the DNA TGCGCCAGCAGCTTGGGACGTAACACTGAAGCTTTCTTT. Translation gives CASSLGRNTEAFF.

The chain is built from TRBV9 and TRBJ2-7; 9 positions match TRBD1. Germline CDR1 is SGDLS and CDR2 is YYNGEE. The CDR3 totals 13 residues. V was pared by 4 bases and J by 5 bases, with 4 bases of the junction left unmatched. CDR3 sequence reads: CASSSRTGDEQYF. For the CDR3, the DNA is TGTGCCAGCAGCTCCCGGACAGGGGACGAGCAGTACTTC. Looking up the rest from reference TRBV9 and TRBJ2-7 gives the full variable domain: DSGVTQTPKHLITATGQRVTLRCSPRSGDLSVYWYQQSLDQGLQFLIQYYNGEERAKGNILERFSAQQFPDLHSELNLSSLELGDSALYFCASSSRTGDEQYFGPGTRLTVT.

The V and J genes are TRBV30 and TRBJ1-1; D possibly corresponds to TRBD1 (5 bases). CDR1 and CDR2 from the germline V gene are GTSNPN and SVGIG (reference sequence). The CDR3 totals 13 residues. V was cut by 0 bases and J by 1 base, with 6 bases left in between. The CDR3 region is CAWSVQGNTEAFF. The CDR3, as DNA: TGTGCCTGGAGTGTCCAGGGGAACACTGAAGCTTTCTTT. The variable domain in full, completed from reference TRBV30 and TRBJ1-1, reads SQTIHQWPATLVQPVGSPLSLECTVEGTSNPNLYWYRQAAGRGLQLLFYSVGIGQISSEVPQNLSASRPQDRQFILSSKKLLLSDSGFYLCAWSVQGNTEAFFGQGTRLTVV.

V is TRBV4-3 and J is TRBJ2-3; 13 bases map to TRBD2. CDR1 LGHNA and CDR2 YSLEER come from the germline V gene. The V and J ends lost 0 bases and 6 bases, in that order; junction bases with no gene match: 9. CDR3 length: 18 amino acids. CDR3 sequence (DNA): TGCGCCAGCAGCCAAGAAGGGTCCGGGACTAGCGGGATGGATACGCAGTATTTT. Translating it yields CASSQEGSGTSGMDTQYF.

The chain is built from TRBV9 and TRBJ2-7; 8 bases match TRBD2. The CDR3 loop spans 14 amino acids. V lost 3 bases and J lost 3; bases outside the gene matches: 5. The V gene's germline CDR1 is SGDLS and CDR2 YYNGEE. CDR3 in amino acids: CASSAGLVNYEQYF. CDR3 nucleotide sequence: TGTGCCAGCAGCGCGGGACTAGTAAACTACGAGCAGTACTTC.

The chain carries TRBV4-3 and TRBJ1-1; D is uncertain. V gave up 0 bases and J gave up 3 bases, with 8 bases separating them. CDR3 size: 14 residues. Germline CDR1 and CDR2: LGHNA and YSLEER. The CDR3 loop reads CASSQDHGDTEAFF. CDR3 nucleotides: TGCGCCAGCAGCCAAGATCACGGGGACACTGAAGCTTTCTTT.

This clone has a handful of counts. One junction end does not reproduce the germline sequence, and a read error may be involved. This sequence joins TRBV7-7 and TRBJ2-3; D call uncertain. Germline CDR1 and CDR2: SSHAT and FNYEAQ (reference sequence). The CDR3 consists of 12 residues. The CDR3 region is CASSDGTDTQYF. As DNA, the CDR3 is TGTGCTAGCAGCGACGGCACAGATACGCAGTATTTT.

The V call is TRBV30, the J call TRBJ2-7; TRBD1 or TRBD2 may be the D gene (6 bases each). Looked up from germline, CDR1 is GTSNPN and CDR2 is SVGIG (reference sequence). The CDR3 has 13 residues. V was cut by 5 bases and J by 5 bases, with 16 bases left in between. The CDR3, as DNA: TGTGCCTGGGGGGCCGGGGGCAAGCACGAGCAGTACTTC. It encodes CAWGAGGKHEQYF.